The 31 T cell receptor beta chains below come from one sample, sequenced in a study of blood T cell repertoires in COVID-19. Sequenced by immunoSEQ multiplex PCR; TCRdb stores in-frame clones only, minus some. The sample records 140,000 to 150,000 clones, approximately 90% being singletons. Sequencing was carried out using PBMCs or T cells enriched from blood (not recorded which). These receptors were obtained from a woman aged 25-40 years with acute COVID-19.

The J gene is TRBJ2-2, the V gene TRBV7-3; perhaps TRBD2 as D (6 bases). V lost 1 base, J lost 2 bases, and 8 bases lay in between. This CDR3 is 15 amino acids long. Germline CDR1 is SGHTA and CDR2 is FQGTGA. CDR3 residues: CASSLNAGNTGELFF. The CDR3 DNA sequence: TGTGCCAGCAGCTTAAATGCGGGAAACACCGGGGAGCTGTTTTTT.

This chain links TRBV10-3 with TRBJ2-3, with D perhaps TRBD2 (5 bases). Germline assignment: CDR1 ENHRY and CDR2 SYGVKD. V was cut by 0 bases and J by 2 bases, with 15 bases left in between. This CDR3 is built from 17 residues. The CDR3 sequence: CAISESVADDYTDTQYF. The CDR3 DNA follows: TGTGCCATCAGTGAGTCCGTGGCGGATGACTACACAGATACGCAGTATTTT.

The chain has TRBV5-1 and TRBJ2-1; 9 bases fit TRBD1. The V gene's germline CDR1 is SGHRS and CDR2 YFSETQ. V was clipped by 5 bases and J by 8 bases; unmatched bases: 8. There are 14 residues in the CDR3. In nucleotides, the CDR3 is TGCGCCAGCAGGGGAGGACAGGGGTACGATGAGCAGTTCTTC. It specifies CASRGGQGYDEQFF.

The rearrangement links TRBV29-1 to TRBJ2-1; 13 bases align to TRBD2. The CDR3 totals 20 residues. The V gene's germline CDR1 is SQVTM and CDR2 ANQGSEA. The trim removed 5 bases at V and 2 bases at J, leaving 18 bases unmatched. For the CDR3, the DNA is TGCAGCGTTAGTAGGACCGAATGGACTAGCGGGAGTGAACCCTACAATGAGCAGTTCTTC. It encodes CSVSRTEWTSGSEPYNEQFF.

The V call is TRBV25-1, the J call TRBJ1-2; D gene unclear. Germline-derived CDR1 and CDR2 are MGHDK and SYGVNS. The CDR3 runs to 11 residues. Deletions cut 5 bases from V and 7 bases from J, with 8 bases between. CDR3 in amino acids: CASSMGGGYTF. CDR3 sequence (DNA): TGTGCCAGCAGTATGGGAGGTGGCTACACCTTC.

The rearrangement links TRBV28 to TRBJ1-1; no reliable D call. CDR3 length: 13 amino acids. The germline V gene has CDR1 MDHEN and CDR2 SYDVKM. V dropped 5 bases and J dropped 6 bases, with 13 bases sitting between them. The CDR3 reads CASSPGFGAEAFF. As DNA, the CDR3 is TGTGCCAGCAGTCCGGGTTTCGGGGCTGAAGCTTTCTTT.

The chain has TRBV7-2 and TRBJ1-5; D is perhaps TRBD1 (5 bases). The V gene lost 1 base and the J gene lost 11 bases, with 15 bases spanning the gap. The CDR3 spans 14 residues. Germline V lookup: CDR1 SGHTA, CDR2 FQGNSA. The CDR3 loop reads CASSLEGATLTQHF. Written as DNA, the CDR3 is TGTGCCAGCAGCTTAGAAGGGGCCACGCTGACCCAGCATTTT.

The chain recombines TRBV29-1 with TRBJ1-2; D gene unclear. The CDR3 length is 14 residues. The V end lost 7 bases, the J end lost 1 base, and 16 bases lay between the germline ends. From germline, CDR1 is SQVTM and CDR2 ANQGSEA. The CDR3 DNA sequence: TGCAGCGCCCTGTCTGGGGAGGATAACTATGGCTACACCTTC. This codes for CSALSGEDNYGYTF.

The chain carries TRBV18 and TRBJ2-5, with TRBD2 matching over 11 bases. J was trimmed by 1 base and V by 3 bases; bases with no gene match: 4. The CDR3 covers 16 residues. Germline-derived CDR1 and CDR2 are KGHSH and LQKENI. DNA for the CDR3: TGTGCCAGCTCACCGTCACTAGCGGGAGTCCAAGAGACCCAGTACTTC. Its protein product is CASSPSLAGVQETQYF.

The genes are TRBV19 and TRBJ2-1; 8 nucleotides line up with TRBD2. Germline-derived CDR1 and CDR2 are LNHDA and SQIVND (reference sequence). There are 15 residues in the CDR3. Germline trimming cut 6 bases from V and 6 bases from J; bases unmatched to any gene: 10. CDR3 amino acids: CASSRGGPYPNEQFF. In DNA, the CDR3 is TGTGCCAGTAGCCGGGGGGGACCCTACCCCAATGAGCAGTTCTTC.

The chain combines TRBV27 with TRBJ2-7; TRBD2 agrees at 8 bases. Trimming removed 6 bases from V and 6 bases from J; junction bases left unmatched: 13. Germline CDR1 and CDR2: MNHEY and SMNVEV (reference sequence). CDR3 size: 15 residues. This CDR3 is CASSVRAGDKSEQYF. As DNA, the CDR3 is TGTGCCAGCAGCGTAAGAGCGGGAGATAAAAGCGAGCAGTACTTC.

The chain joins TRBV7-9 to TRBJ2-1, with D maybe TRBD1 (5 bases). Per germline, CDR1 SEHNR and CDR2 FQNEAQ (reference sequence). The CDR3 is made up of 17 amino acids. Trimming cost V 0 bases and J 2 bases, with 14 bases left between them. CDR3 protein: CASSLAVLWGAYNEQFF. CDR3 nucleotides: TGTGCCAGCAGCTTAGCAGTCCTCTGGGGCGCCTACAATGAGCAGTTCTTC.

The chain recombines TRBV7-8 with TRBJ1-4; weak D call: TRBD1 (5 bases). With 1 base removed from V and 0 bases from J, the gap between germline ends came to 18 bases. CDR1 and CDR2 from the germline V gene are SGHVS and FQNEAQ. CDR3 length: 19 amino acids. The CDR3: CASSLEGHPRYPTNEKLFF. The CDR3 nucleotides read TGTGCCAGCAGCTTAGAGGGGCATCCCCGCTATCCAACTAATGAAAAACTGTTTTTT.

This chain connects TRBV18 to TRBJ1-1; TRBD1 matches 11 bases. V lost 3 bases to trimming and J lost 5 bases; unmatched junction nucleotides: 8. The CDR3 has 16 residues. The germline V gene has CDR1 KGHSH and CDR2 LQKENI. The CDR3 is CASSPPGDRGETEAFF. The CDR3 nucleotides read TGTGCCAGCTCACCTCCAGGGGACAGGGGGGAAACTGAAGCTTTCTTT.

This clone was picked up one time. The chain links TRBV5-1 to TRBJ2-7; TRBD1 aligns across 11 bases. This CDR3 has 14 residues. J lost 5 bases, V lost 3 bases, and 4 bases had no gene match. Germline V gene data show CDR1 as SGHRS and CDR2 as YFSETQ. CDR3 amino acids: CASSWRTGGNEQYF. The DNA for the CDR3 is TGCGCCAGCAGCTGGCGGACAGGGGGCAACGAGCAGTACTTC.

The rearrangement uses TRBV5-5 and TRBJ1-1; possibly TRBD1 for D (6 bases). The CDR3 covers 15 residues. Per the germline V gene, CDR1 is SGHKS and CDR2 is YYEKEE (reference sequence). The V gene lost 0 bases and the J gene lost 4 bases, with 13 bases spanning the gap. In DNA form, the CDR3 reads TGTGCCAGCAGCTTGGAGCAGGGGTGGGGCACTGAAGCTTTCTTT. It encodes CASSLEQGWGTEAFF.

The CDR3 loop reads CASNLAGHTGELFF. The CDR3 DNA is TGTGCCAGCAACCTAGCGGGCCACACCGGGGAGCTGTTTTTT. J is TRBJ2-2 and V is TRBV28; TRBD2 matches 8 bases. The germline CDR1 and CDR2 sequences are MDHEN and SYDVKM. After removal of 7 bases from V and 3 bases from J, the junction contained 4 bases not matched to a gene. This CDR3 is 14 amino acids long.

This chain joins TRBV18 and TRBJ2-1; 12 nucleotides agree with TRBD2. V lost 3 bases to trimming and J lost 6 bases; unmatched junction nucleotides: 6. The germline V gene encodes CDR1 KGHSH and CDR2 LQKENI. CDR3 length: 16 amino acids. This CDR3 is CASSPTGLAGLNEQFF. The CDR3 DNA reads TGTGCCAGCTCACCTACTGGACTAGCGGGGCTCAATGAGCAGTTCTTC. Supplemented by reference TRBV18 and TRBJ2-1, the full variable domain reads NAGVMQNPRHLVRRRGQEARLRCSPMKGHSHVYWYRQLPEEGLKFMVYLQKENIIDESGMPKERFSAEFPKEGPSILRIQQVVRGDSAAYFCASSPTGLAGLNEQFFGPGTRLTVL.

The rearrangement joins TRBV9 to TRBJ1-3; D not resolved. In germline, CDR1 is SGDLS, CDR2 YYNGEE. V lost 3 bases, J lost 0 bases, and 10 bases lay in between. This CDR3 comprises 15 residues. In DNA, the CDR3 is TGTGCCAGCAGCGGCGGACTAGGCTCTGGAAACACCATATATTTT. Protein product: CASSGGLGSGNTIYF.

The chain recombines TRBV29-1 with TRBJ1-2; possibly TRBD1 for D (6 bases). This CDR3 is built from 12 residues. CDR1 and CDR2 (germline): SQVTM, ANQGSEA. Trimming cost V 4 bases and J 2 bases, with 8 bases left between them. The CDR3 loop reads CSVGGGNYGYTF. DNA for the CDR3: TGCAGCGTTGGCGGGGGCAACTATGGCTACACCTTC.

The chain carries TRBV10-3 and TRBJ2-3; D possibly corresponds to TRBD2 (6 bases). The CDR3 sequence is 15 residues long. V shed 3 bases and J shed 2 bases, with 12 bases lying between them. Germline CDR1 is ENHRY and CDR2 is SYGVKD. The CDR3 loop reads CAISDSGTLTDTQYF. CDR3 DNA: TGTGCCATCAGTGACTCCGGGACTCTCACAGATACGCAGTATTTT.

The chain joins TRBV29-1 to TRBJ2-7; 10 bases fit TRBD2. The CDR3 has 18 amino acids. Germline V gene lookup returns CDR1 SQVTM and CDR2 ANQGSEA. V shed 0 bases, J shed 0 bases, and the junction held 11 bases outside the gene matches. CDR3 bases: TGCAGCGTTGAAGATACGCGGACTAGCGGATCTAGCTCCTACGAGCAGTACTTC. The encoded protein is CSVEDTRTSGSSSYEQYF.

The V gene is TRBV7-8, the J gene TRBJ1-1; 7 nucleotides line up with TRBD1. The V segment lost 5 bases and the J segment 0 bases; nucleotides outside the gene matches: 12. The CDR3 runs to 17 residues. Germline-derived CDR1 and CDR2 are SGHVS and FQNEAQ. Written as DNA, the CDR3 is TGTGCCAGCAGCCCCCTGACAGGGTCAGGGATGAACACTGAAGCTTTCTTT. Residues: CASSPLTGSGMNTEAFF.

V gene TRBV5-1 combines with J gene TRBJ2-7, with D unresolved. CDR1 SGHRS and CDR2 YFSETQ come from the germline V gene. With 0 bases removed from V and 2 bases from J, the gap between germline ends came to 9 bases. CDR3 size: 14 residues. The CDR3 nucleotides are TGCGCCAGCAGCTTGGGGCCAAGCGCCTACGAGCAGTACTTC. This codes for CASSLGPSAYEQYF.

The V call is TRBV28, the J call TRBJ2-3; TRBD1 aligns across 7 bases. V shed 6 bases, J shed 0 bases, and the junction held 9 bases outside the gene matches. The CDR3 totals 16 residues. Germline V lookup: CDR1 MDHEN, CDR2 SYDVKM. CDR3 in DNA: TGTGCCAGCAGGGCAGGGACAGAGATTAGCACAGATACGCAGTATTTT. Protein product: CASRAGTEISTDTQYF.

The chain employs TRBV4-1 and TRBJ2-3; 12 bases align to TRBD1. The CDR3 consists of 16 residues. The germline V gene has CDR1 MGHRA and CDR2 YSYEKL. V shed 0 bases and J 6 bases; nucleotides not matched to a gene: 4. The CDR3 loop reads CASSQEGQGARDTQYF. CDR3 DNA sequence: TGCGCCAGCAGCCAAGAGGGACAGGGGGCGCGGGATACGCAGTATTTT.

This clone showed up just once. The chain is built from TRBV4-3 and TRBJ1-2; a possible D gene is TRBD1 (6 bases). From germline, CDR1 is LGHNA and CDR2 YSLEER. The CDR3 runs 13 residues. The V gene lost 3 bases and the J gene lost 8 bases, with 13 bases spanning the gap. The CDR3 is CASSQDRERGYTF. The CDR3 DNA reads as TGCGCCAGCAGCCAGGACAGAGAAAGGGGCTACACCTTC.

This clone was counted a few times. The CDR3 bases are TGTGCCAGCAGCCCGTGGCGCGGGACCCACAATGAGCAGTTCTTC. Protein product: CASSPWRGTHNEQFF. The chain couples TRBV7-9 to TRBJ2-1; D possibly corresponds to TRBD2 (6 bases). This CDR3 has 15 amino acids. Germline-derived CDR1 and CDR2 are SEHNR and FQNEAQ (reference sequence). Trimming removed 5 bases at V and 5 bases at J, with 16 bases between.

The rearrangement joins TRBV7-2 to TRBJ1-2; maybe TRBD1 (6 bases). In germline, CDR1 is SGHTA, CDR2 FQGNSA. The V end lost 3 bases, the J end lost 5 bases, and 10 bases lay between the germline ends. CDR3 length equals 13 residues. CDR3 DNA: TGTGCCAGCAGCTTTGGGGGCTGGTATGGCTACACCTTC. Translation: CASSFGGWYGYTF. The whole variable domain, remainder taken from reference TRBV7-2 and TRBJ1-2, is GAGVSQSPSNKVTEKGKDVELRCDPISGHTALYWYRQSLGQGLEFLIYFQGNSAPDKSGLPSDRFSAERTGGSVSTLTIQRTQQEDSAVYLCASSFGGWYGYTFGSGTRLTVV.

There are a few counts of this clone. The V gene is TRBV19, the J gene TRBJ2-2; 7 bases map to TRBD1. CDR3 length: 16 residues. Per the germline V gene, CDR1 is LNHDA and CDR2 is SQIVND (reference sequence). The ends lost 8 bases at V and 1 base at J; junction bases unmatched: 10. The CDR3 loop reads CASGRSQGLNTGELFF. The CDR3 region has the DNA TGTGCCAGTGGGCGCTCACAGGGGTTGAACACCGGGGAGCTGTTTTTT.

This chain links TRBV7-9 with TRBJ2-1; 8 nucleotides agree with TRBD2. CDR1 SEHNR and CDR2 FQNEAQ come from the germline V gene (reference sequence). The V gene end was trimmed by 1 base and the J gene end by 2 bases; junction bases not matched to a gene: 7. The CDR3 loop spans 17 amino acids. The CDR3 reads CASSLGLLADPYNEQFF. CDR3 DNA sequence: TGTGCCAGCAGCTTAGGGCTACTAGCGGATCCCTACAATGAGCAGTTCTTC.